This T cell receptor beta chain originates from a study of blood T cell repertoires in COVID-19. Whole-study context: Samples taken during acute and convalescent COVID-19 were collected in the United States, Italy and Spain.

Trimming took off 3 bases at V and 4 bases at J, with 13 bases between the two ends. This CDR3 is built from 14 residues. Looked up from germline, CDR1 is MDHEN and CDR2 is SYDVKM. The protocol was immunoSEQ multiplex PCR, while the TCRdb copy is restricted to in-frame clones and leaves out a portion. Of 400,000 to 450,000 clones in the sample, about 90% were seen once. This sequence joins TRBV28 and TRBJ2-7; D is ambiguous. The sequence came from a man in his late teens or twenties who had recovered from COVID-19. The sample comprised PBMCs or T cells enriched from blood (not recorded which). The CDR3 region has the DNA TGTGCCAGCAGTTTTGGCCCCCTTACGTACGAGCAGTACTTC. The encoded protein is CASSFGPLTYEQYF.